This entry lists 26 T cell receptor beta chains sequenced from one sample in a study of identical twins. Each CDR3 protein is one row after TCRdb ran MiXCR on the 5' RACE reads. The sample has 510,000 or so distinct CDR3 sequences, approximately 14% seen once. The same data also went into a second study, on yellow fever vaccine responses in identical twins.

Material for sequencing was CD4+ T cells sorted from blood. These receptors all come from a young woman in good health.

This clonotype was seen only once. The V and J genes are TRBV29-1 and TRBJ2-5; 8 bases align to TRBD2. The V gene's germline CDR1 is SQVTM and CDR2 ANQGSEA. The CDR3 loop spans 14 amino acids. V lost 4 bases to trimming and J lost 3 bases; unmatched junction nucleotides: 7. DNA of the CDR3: TGCAGCGTTGTGGGGCGGGGGGCCAAAGAGACCCAGTACTTC. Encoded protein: CSVVGRGAKETQYF.

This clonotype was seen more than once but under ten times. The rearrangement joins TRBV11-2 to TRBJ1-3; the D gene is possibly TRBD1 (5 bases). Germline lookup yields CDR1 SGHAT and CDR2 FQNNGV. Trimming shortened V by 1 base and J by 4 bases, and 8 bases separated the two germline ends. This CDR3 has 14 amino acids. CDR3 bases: TGTGCCAGCAGCTTAGGGACAACAGGAAACACCATATATTTT. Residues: CASSLGTTGNTIYF.

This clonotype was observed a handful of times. CDR3 bases: TGCAGTGCTAGAGATTGGTACAATTACCAAGAGACCCAGTACTTC. Encoded protein: CSARDWYNYQETQYF. The chain employs TRBV20-1 and TRBJ2-5, with unresolved D. V lost 0 bases to trimming and J lost 0 bases, with 11 bases between them. The germline V gene has CDR1 DFQATT and CDR2 SNEGSKA (reference sequence). This CDR3 has 15 residues.

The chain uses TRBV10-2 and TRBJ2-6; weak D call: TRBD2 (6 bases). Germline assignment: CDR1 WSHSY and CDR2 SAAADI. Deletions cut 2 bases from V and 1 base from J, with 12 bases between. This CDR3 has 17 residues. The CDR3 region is CASSEGGIWSGANVLTF. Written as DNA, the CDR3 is TGCGCCAGCAGTGAGGGAGGGATCTGGTCTGGGGCCAACGTCCTGACTTTC.

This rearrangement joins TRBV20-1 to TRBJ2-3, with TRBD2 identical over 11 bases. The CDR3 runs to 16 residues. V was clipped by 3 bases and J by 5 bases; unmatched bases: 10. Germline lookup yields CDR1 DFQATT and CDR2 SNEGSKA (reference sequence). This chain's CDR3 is CSAREPLAGVRDTQYF. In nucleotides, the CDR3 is TGCAGTGCTAGGGAACCACTAGCGGGGGTTCGAGATACGCAGTATTTT.

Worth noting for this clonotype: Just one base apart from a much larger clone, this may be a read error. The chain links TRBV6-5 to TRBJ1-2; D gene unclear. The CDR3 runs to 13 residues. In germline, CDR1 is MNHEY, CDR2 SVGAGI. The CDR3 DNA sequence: TGTGCCAGCACTTACGGGTTCCCCTATGGCTACACCTTC. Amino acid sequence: CASTYGFPYGYTF.

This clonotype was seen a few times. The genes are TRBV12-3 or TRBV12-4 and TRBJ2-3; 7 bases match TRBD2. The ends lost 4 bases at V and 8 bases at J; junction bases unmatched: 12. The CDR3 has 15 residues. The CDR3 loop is CASSSPGLQRVTQYF. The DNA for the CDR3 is TGTGCCAGCAGTTCCCCGGGACTACAGCGGGTTACGCAGTATTTT.

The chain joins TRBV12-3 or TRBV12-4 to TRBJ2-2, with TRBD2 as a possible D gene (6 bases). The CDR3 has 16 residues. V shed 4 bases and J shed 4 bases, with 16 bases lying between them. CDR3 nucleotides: TGTGCCAGCAGTTCCCCGGGACTCCGTGGCACCGGGGAGCTGTTTTTT. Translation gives CASSSPGLRGTGELFF.

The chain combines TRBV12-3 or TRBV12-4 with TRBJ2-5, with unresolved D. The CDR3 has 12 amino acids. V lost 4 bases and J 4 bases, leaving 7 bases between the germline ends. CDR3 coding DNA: TGTGCCAGCAGTTCCGCAGCAGAGACCCAGTACTTC. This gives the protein CASSSAAETQYF.

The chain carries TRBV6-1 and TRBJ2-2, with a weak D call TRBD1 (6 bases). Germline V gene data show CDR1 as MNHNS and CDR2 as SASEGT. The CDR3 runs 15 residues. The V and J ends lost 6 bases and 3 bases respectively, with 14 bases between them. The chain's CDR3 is CASRNGQLYTGELFF. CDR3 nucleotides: TGTGCCAGCAGAAATGGACAGCTTTACACCGGGGAGCTGTTTTTT.

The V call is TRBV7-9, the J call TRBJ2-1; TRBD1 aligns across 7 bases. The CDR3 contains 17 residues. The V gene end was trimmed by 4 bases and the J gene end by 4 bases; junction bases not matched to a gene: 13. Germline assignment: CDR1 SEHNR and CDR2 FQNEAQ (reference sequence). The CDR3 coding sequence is TGTGCCAGCAGCTCCATTCGACAGGGAGAGGCGTACAATGAGCAGTTCTTC. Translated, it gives CASSSIRQGEAYNEQFF.

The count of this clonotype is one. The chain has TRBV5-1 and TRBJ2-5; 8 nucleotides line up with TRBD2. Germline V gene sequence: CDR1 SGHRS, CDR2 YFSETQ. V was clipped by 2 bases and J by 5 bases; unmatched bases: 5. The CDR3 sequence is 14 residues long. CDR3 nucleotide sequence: TGCGCCAGCAGCTTTGCGGGAGGCGGGGAGACCCAGTACTTC. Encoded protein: CASSFAGGGETQYF. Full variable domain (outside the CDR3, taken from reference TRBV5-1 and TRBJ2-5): KAGVTQTPRYLIKTRGQQVTLSCSPISGHRSVSWYQQTPGQGLQFLFEYFSETQRNKGNFPGRFSGRQFSNSRSEMNVSTLELGDSALYLCASSFAGGGETQYFGPGTRLLVL.

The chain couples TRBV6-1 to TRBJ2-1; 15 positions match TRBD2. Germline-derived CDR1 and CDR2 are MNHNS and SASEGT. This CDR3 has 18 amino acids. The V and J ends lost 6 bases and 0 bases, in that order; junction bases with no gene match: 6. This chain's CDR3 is CASSPGLAGGSSYNEQFF. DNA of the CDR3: TGTGCCAGCAGCCCTGGACTAGCGGGAGGGAGCTCCTACAATGAGCAGTTCTTC.

CDR3 sequence (DNA): TGTGCCAGCAGCTCACCGGCTTACCCGATGTTTACGAACACCGGGGAGCTGTTTTTT. It encodes CASSSPAYPMFTNTGELFF. This chain joins TRBV7-3 and TRBJ2-2; D ambiguous. Trimming removed 4 bases at V and 0 bases at J, with 21 bases between. The CDR3 is 19 residues long. Germline loops: CDR1 SGHTA, CDR2 FQGTGA.

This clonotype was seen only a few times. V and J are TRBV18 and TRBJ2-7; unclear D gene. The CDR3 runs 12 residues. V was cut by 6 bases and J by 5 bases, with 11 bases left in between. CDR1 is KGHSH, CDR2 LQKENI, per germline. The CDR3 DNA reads TGTGCCAGCTCCCGGACGGATGACGAGCAGTACGTC. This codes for CASSRTDDEQYV.

Here the CDR3 reads CASSYSWVAGELYNEQFF. Here the CDR3 DNA reads TGTGCCAGCAGTTACTCGTGGGTAGCGGGGGAACTCTACAATGAGCAGTTCTTC. This chain connects TRBV6-5 to TRBJ2-1; 9 nucleotides line up with TRBD2. The CDR3 runs 18 residues. CDR1 and CDR2 from the germline V gene are MNHEY and SVGAGI. V trimming: 0 bases; J trimming: 3 bases; junction bases outside the gene matches: 9.

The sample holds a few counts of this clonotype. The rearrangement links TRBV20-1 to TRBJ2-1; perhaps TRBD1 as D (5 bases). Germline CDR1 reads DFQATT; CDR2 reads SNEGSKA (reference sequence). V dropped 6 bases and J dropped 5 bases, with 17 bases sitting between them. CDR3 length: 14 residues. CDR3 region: CSAPPRTGNNEQFF. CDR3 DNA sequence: TGCAGTGCCCCCCCCCGTACAGGTAACAATGAGCAGTTCTTC.

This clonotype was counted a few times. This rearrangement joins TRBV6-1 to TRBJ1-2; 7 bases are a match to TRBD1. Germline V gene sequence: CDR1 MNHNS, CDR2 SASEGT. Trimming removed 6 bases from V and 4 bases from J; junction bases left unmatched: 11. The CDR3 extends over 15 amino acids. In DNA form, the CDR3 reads TGTGCCAGCAGCCAGACAGGGTATGGAGGCTATGGCTACACCTTC. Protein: CASSQTGYGGYGYTF.

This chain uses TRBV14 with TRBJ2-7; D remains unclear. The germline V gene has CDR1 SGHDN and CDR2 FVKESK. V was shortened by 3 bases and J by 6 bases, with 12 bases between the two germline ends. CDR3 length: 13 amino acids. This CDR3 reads CASSHLSGSEQYV. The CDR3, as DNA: TGTGCCAGCAGCCATTTAAGTGGATCCGAGCAGTACGTC.

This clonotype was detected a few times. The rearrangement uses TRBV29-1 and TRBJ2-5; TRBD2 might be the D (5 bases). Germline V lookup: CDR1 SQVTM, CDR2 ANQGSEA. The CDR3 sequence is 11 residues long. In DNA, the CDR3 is TGCAGTACCCCGGGCCGGGGGACCCAGTACTTC. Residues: CSTPGRGTQYF.

The CDR3 region is CASSRRDATQYF. In DNA form, the CDR3 reads TGTGCCAGCAGCCGACGGGACGCTACGCAGTATTTT. The rearrangement joins TRBV11-3 to TRBJ2-3; tentatively, D is TRBD1 or TRBD2 (5 bases each). The CDR3 is 12 residues long. Germline-derived CDR1 and CDR2 are SGHNT and YENEEA. The V end lost 5 bases, the J end lost 8 bases, and 11 bases lay between the germline ends.

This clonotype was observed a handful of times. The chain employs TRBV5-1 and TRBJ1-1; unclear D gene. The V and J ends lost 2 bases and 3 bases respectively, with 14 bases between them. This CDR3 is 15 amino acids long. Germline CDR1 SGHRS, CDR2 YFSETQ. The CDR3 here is CASSFSPEDHTEAFF. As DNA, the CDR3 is TGCGCCAGCAGCTTTTCCCCAGAGGACCACACTGAAGCTTTCTTT.

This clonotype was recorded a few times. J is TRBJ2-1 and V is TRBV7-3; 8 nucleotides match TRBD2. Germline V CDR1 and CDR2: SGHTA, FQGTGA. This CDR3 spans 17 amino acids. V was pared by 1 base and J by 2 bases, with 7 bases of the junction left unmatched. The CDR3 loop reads CASSLNGREAAYNEQFF. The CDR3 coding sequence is TGTGCCAGCAGCTTAAACGGGCGGGAGGCCGCCTACAATGAGCAGTTCTTC.

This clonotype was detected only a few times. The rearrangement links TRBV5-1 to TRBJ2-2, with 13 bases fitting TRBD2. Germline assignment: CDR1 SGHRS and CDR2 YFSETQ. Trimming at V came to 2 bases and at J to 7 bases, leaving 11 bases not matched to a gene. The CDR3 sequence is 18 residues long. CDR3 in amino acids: CASSFRTSGSLLGGELFF. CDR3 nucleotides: TGCGCCAGCAGCTTCAGGACTAGCGGGAGTCTCCTAGGCGGGGAGCTGTTTTTT.

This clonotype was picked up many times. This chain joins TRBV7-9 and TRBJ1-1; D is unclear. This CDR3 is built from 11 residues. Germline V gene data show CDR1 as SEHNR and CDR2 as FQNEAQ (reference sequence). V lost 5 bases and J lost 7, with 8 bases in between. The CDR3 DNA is TGTGCCAGCAGCCGGCGGGGTGAAGCTTTCTTT. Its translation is CASSRRGEAFF.

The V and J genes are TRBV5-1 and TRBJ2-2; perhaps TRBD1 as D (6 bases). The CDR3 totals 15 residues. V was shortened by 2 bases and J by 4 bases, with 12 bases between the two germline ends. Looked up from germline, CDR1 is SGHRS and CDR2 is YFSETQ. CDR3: CASSFAGAGTGELFF. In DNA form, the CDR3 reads TGCGCCAGCAGCTTCGCAGGGGCGGGCACCGGGGAGCTGTTTTTT.